The 27 T cell receptor beta chains reported below all come from one sample, sequenced in a study of molecular identifiers for immune sequencing clone quantification. TCRdb analysed the PCR reads with MiXCR anew, one entry per CDR3 protein. The data contain approximately 670,000 distinct CDR3 sequences, about 20% of them singletons. Sequenced material: naive CD8+ T cells from blood, with Jurkat cell RNA spiked in. As to subset: FACS-sorted CD8+CD4-CCR7+CD45RA+ naive T cells. Receptors originate from a human donor in good health. Some libraries in this study had Jurkat cell RNA spiked in.

The table lists this clonotype with many counts. V is TRBV13 and J is TRBJ1-4, with 7 bases that match TRBD1. J was trimmed by 4 bases and V by 5 bases; bases with no gene match: 7. Germline CDR1 PRHDT, CDR2 FYEKMQ (reference sequence). CDR3 length: 15 amino acids. The CDR3 DNA reads TGTGCCAGCAGCGCTACGGGACAGATTAATGAAAAACTGTTTTTT. Residues: CASSATGQINEKLFF.

This clonotype occurred many times. This chain links TRBV4-3 with TRBJ2-3; weak D call: TRBD2 (6 bases). The CDR3 is 19 residues long. CDR1 is LGHNA, CDR2 YSLEER, per germline. V was cut by 0 bases and J by 1 base, with 20 bases left in between. CDR3 sequence (DNA): TGCGCCAGCAGCCAAGAAAGGGACTCCCAAGGGGCCGGCACAGATACGCAGTATTTT. Protein product: CASSQERDSQGAGTDTQYF.

This clonotype was counted ten times or more. The chain links TRBV9 to TRBJ1-5; D not certain. The V and J ends lost 7 bases and 1 base respectively, with 9 bases between them. The germline V gene encodes CDR1 SGDLS and CDR2 YYNGEE. The CDR3 length is 13 residues. The CDR3 nucleotides are TGTGCCAGCGCCGCGGGGAGCAATCAGCCCCAGCATTTT. This sequence encodes CASAAGSNQPQHF.

The rearrangement links TRBV6-5 to TRBJ1-1, with TRBD1 as a possible D gene (6 bases). Germline V gives CDR1 MNHEY, CDR2 SVGAGI. V was shortened by 4 bases and J by 5 bases, with 14 bases between the two germline ends. The CDR3 is 14 residues long. The CDR3 reads CASSLQGVWTEAFF. The CDR3 bases are TGTGCCAGCAGTTTACAGGGCGTATGGACTGAAGCTTTCTTT.

This clonotype was seen only a few times. This chain connects TRBV4-3 to TRBJ2-3; 9 bases line up with TRBD2. CDR3 length equals 17 residues. Trimming took 0 bases from V and 0 from J; bases not matched to a gene: 4. CDR1 and CDR2 (germline): LGHNA, YSLEER. The CDR3 DNA is TGCGCCAGCAGCCAAGACCTAGCGGGGACTAGCACAGATACGCAGTATTTT. This encodes CASSQDLAGTSTDTQYF.

This clonotype was counted at least ten times. The genes are TRBV5-1 and TRBJ1-4, with TRBD1 matching 10 bases. Trimming at V came to 4 bases and at J to 8 bases, leaving 5 bases not matched to a gene. The CDR3 has 14 amino acids. Looked up from germline, CDR1 is SGHRS and CDR2 is YFSETQ. CDR3 loop: CASSDGQGEEKLFF. The CDR3 nucleotides are TGCGCCAGCAGCGATGGACAGGGGGAGGAAAAACTGTTTTTT. Using reference TRBV5-1 and TRBJ1-4 for the parts outside the CDR3, the full variable domain is KAGVTQTPRYLIKTRGQQVTLSCSPISGHRSVSWYQQTPGQGLQFLFEYFSETQRNKGNFPGRFSGRQFSNSRSEMNVSTLELGDSALYLCASSDGQGEEKLFFGSGTQLSVL.

As concerns this clonotype: A much larger clonotype is one base distant, so this may be a read error. The conserved final phenylalanine or tryptophan is absent from the CDR3, which likely points to a read error. The chain joins TRBV28 to TRBJ2-3; 7 bases align to TRBD1. Germline CDR1 MDHEN, CDR2 SYDVKM. The CDR3 has 15 amino acids. V shed 3 bases and J 5 bases; nucleotides not matched to a gene: 8. The CDR3 DNA is TGTGCCAGCAGTTTGTGGCAGGGGGTCGGAGATACGCAGTATCTT. It codes for CASSLWQGVGDTQYL.

This clonotype occurred many times. The chain combines TRBV4-1 with TRBJ2-1; TRBD2 matches at 9 bases. Germline CDR1 reads MGHRA; CDR2 reads YSYEKL. CDR3 size: 17 residues. J was trimmed by 2 bases and V by 0 bases; bases with no gene match: 5. The CDR3 nucleotides read TGCGCCAGCAGCCAAGACCCGCTAGCGGGGCCCTACAATGAGCAGTTCTTC. Amino acid sequence: CASSQDPLAGPYNEQFF.

A remark on this clonotype: A much larger clone differs from this one at a single base, so this may be a read error. The chain is built from TRBV2 and TRBJ1-4; 7 bases are shared with TRBD1. The germline gives CDR1 SNHLY, CDR2 FYNNEI. The V segment lost 6 bases and the J segment 7 bases; nucleotides outside the gene matches: 8. CDR3 size: 14 residues. The CDR3 spells CASRDRTSSEKLFF. In nucleotides, the CDR3 is TGTGCCAGCAGGGACAGGACTTCTAGTGAAAAACTGTTTTTT.

This clonotype was observed at least ten times. The rearrangement uses TRBV7-2 and TRBJ2-3, with a tentative D call TRBD1 (5 bases). The CDR3 is 15 amino acids. Germline CDR1 SGHTA, CDR2 FQGNSA. V dropped 4 bases and J dropped 2 bases, with 13 bases sitting between them. CDR3 region: CASSYSAGYTDTQYF. The CDR3 nucleotides are TGTGCCAGCAGCTACTCTGCAGGGTACACAGATACGCAGTATTTT.

Turning to this clonotype: A much larger clone differs from this one at a single base, so this may be a read error. J is TRBJ2-3 and V is TRBV20-1; D not resolved. V was shortened by 6 bases and J by 3 bases, with 19 bases between the two germline ends. This CDR3 has 15 residues. Per the germline V gene, CDR1 is DFQATT and CDR2 is SNEGSKA (reference sequence). The CDR3 DNA is TGCAGTGCCCACGACGGAGATCTTCGGACAGATACGCAGTATTTT. Translating it yields CSAHDGDLRTDTQYF.

There are many counts of this clonotype. This chain uses TRBV6-8 with TRBJ1-4; D is perhaps TRBD1 (6 bases). The ends were cut back, 9 bases at V and 3 bases at J, with 20 bases in the middle. Germline CDR1 MNHGY, CDR2 SAAAGT. This CDR3 comprises 16 residues. The CDR3 sequence is CASSNNGGPPNEKLFF. The CDR3 DNA is TGTGCCAGTTCAAACAACGGGGGGCCGCCTAATGAAAAACTGTTTTTT.

This clonotype occurred many times. The chain joins TRBV9 to TRBJ1-6; the D is unclear. The V and J ends lost 3 bases and 7 bases respectively, with 14 bases between them. The CDR3 is 15 residues long. CDR1 and CDR2 from the germline V gene are SGDLS and YYNGEE. CDR3 sequence reads: CASSEDGYVNSPLHF. In DNA form, the CDR3 reads TGTGCCAGCAGCGAAGACGGATACGTCAATTCACCCCTCCACTTT.

This clonotype was observed many times. The chain carries TRBV29-1 and TRBJ2-3; TRBD2 agrees at 14 bases. This CDR3 has 15 amino acids. Germline V lookup: CDR1 SQVTM, CDR2 ANQGSEA. The junction had 8 bases not matched to a gene; V was cut back by 7 bases and J by 5 bases. DNA for the CDR3: TGCAGCGGAGGACTAGCGGGAGGTGCGCAAGATACGCAGTATTTT. As protein: CSGGLAGGAQDTQYF.

The chain combines TRBV27 with TRBJ2-3; D not resolved. Germline CDR1 is MNHEY and CDR2 is SMNVEV (reference sequence). This CDR3 spans 15 amino acids. Trimming left V 8 bases short and J 0 bases short, with 15 bases between. This chain's CDR3 is CASGVLGTSTDTQYF. CDR3 bases: TGTGCCAGCGGAGTTTTGGGAACTAGCACAGATACGCAGTATTTT.

This clonotype was counted between two and nine times. This chain connects TRBV20-1 to TRBJ2-3; D possibly uses TRBD1 or TRBD2 (5 bases each). This CDR3 comprises 15 residues. Per the germline V gene, CDR1 is DFQATT and CDR2 is SNEGSKA (reference sequence). Trimming pared 0 bases from V and 1 base from J, leaving 11 bases between. CDR3 protein: CSARDGMGGTDTQYF. Here the CDR3 DNA reads TGCAGTGCTAGAGATGGCATGGGGGGCACAGATACGCAGTATTTT.

This clonotype was recorded many times. The chain couples TRBV14 to TRBJ2-7; 8 nucleotides line up with TRBD2. Germline CDR1 SGHDN, CDR2 FVKESK. The trim removed 6 bases at V and 4 bases at J, leaving 8 bases unmatched. The CDR3 extends over 14 amino acids. The CDR3 protein is CASSNSGLVYEQYF. CDR3 bases: TGTGCCAGCAGTAACTCGGGACTAGTTTACGAGCAGTACTTC.

This clonotype was detected a few times. This sequence joins TRBV28 and TRBJ2-7, with D perhaps matching TRBD1 (5 bases). The ends were cut back, 5 bases at V and 4 bases at J, with 9 bases in the middle. CDR3 length equals 12 residues. Germline V lookup: CDR1 MDHEN, CDR2 SYDVKM. The CDR3 coding sequence is TGTGCCAGCAGTAACAGGTATTACGAGCAGTACTTC. Translation gives CASSNRYYEQYF.

This clonotype has ten or more counts. The chain recombines TRBV7-2 with TRBJ2-7; 11 bases line up with TRBD2. The CDR3 covers 16 residues. From germline, CDR1 is SGHTA and CDR2 FQGNSA. Germline trimming cut 5 bases from V and 7 bases from J; bases unmatched to any gene: 13. The CDR3 is CASSKDGTSGLREQYF. The DNA for the CDR3 is TGTGCCAGCAGCAAAGATGGGACTAGCGGTTTGCGTGAGCAGTACTTC.

This clonotype was found many times. The chain carries TRBV24-1 and TRBJ2-2; weak D call: TRBD1 (6 bases). The CDR3 is 14 residues long. Trimming left V 4 bases short and J 4 bases short, with 9 bases between. From germline, CDR1 is KGHDR and CDR2 SFDVKD. CDR3 nucleotides: TGTGCCACCAGTGAACAGGGTGTCACCGGGGAGCTGTTTTTT. It yields the protein CATSEQGVTGELFF.

The V gene is TRBV7-2, the J gene TRBJ2-7, with D perhaps matching TRBD2 (7 bases). Germline V CDR1 and CDR2: SGHTA, FQGNSA. The CDR3 consists of 18 residues. Trimming removed 1 base from V and 6 bases from J, with 25 bases in between. The CDR3 spells CASSLVGGGGGSSGEQYF. CDR3 sequence (DNA): TGTGCCAGCAGCTTAGTAGGGGGGGGCGGAGGGAGCTCTGGCGAGCAGTACTTC.

There are many counts of this clonotype. The rearrangement uses TRBV7-9 and TRBJ1-1, with TRBD1 matching over 9 bases. The CDR3 extends over 17 amino acids. From germline, CDR1 is SEHNR and CDR2 FQNEAQ (reference sequence). Trimming cost V 5 bases and J 3 bases; bases outside gene matches: 13. The CDR3 spells CASSPDKGDRADTEAFF. The CDR3 region has the DNA TGTGCCAGCAGCCCCGATAAAGGGGACAGGGCCGACACTGAAGCTTTCTTT.

This clonotype showed up many times. The chain carries TRBV12-3 or TRBV12-4 and TRBJ1-4, with D hard to call. The length of the CDR3 is 15 residues. Trimming cost V 5 bases and J 4 bases, with 14 bases left between them. In DNA form, the CDR3 reads TGTGCCAGCAGTACCTCGGCAGGCGGTAATGAAAAACTGTTTTTT. Translating it yields CASSTSAGGNEKLFF.

This clonotype was counted many times. J is TRBJ1-5 and V is TRBV12-3 or TRBV12-4; D is unresolved. The CDR3 totals 12 residues. Trimming removed 5 bases at V and 8 bases at J, with 10 bases between. The CDR3: CASSQDLKPQHF. The CDR3 DNA follows: TGTGCCAGCAGTCAAGACCTTAAGCCCCAGCATTTT.

The table lists this clonotype with a few counts. This chain joins TRBV27 and TRBJ1-1; D remains unclear. This CDR3 has 17 residues. Between the trimmed V and J ends, which lost 2 bases and 0 bases, there was a span of 16 bases. Germline values: CDR1 MNHEY, CDR2 SMNVEV (reference sequence). The CDR3, as DNA: TGTGCCAGCAGTTTAAGTTGGTGGGGTTTGATGAACACTGAAGCTTTCTTT. This codes for CASSLSWWGLMNTEAFF.

This clonotype showed up many times. The chain recombines TRBV7-2 with TRBJ2-3, with no clear D. Germline CDR1 and CDR2: SGHTA and FQGNSA. Trimming took off 3 bases at V and 2 bases at J, with 9 bases between the two ends. This CDR3 has 14 amino acids. The CDR3 loop reads CASSFREATDTQYF. In DNA, the CDR3 is TGTGCCAGCAGCTTCCGCGAGGCCACAGATACGCAGTATTTT. Using reference TRBV7-2 and TRBJ2-3 for the parts outside the CDR3, the full variable domain is GAGVSQSPSNKVTEKGKDVELRCDPISGHTALYWYRQSLGQGLEFLIYFQGNSAPDKSGLPSDRFSAERTGGSVSTLTIQRTQQEDSAVYLCASSFREATDTQYFGPGTRLTVL.

In regard to this clonotype: A clone one base away is much larger, so this may be a read error. V gene TRBV5-4 combines with J gene TRBJ1-1; no firm D call. Germline-derived CDR1 and CDR2 are SGHNT and YYREEE (reference sequence). The CDR3 runs to 15 residues. CDR3: CASSQNPGRLTEALF. Written as DNA, the CDR3 is TGTGCCAGCAGCCAAAACCCCGGACGGTTGACTGAAGCTCTCTTT.